The rows below give T cell receptor beta chains drawn from one sample of a study of metastatic and nonmetastatic thyroid tumors. Via MiXCR, TCRdb re-called the PCR reads. The table records about 20,000 clones, under 35% of them present only once. Material: tumor tissue. The receptors shown here come from a female donor with papillary thyroid cancer or a benign thyroid nodule (not recorded which). Some clones in this sample may be carry-over from other donors' samples. The CDR3 runs from the conserved cysteine through the conserved F or W. A D gene is named only where the DNA matches it firmly. Clone size is shown for a subset of rows, as once, few, many or a class of expanded clone.

J gene	V gene	D gene	clone size	CDR3 DNA	CDR3 protein
TRBJ1-1	TRBV12-3/TRBV12-4	.	many	TGTGCCAGCAGCCAACAGGAGGGCACTGAAGCTTTCTTT	CASSQQEGTEAFF
TRBJ2-2	TRBV11-2	TRBD1	.	TGTGCCAGCAGCCCTGGGGGACAGGGGAACACCGGGGAGCTGTTTTTT	CASSPGGQGNTGELFF
TRBJ2-2	TRBV9	.	many	TGTGCCAGCAGCCCCGGCCGGGCCGCAGGCACCGGGGAGCTGTTTTTT	CASSPGRAAGTGELFF
TRBJ2-7	TRBV11-2	.	.	TGTGCCAGCAGCAAAACGACAGTTACCTACGAGCAGTACTTC	CASSKTTVTYEQYF
TRBJ2-5	TRBV30	.	medium-sized	TGTGCCTGGAGCTCAGGCTTCGCGAAGACCCAGTACTTC	CAWSSGFAKTQYF
TRBJ1-4	TRBV12-3/TRBV12-4	.	many	TGTGCCAGCAGTTTTAGTGCCTCCGATGAAAAACTGTTTTTT	CASSFSASDEKLFF
TRBJ2-7	TRBV11-3	TRBD1	few	TGTGCCAGCAGCTTAGAGGGGACAGAGTCCTACGAGCAGTACTTC	CASSLEGTESYEQYF
TRBJ2-7	TRBV20-1	.	many	TGCAGTGCTAGTATCCGGGAGAGGGGGTCCTACGAGCAGTACTTC	CSASIRERGSYEQYF
TRBJ2-2	TRBV20-1	.	many	TGCAGTGCTAGAGACTTCAGAAGACGGGGTGACACCGGGGAGCTGTTTTTT	CSARDFRRRGDTGELFF
TRBJ2-3	TRBV7-3	.	.	TGTGCCAGCAGCTTTTCCGGGAATACGCAGTATTTT	CASSFSGNTQYF
TRBJ2-7	TRBV20-1	TRBD2	.	TGCAGTTCTAGAGATCTACTAGCGGGGTGGCGCGGCGAGCAGTACTTC	CSSRDLLAGWRGEQYF
TRBJ2-1	TRBV6-1	TRBD2	few	TGTGCCAGCAGAATTAGCGGGAGGAAATACAATGAGCAGTTCTTC	CASRISGRKYNEQFF
TRBJ2-7	TRBV5-6	.	many	TGTGCCAGCATAGAGAACCGTAACTCCTACGAGCAGTACTTC	CASIENRNSYEQYF
TRBJ2-1	TRBV11-3	.	many	TGTGCCAGCAGCTTAGATGGAAGTAGGGGGGGCGAGCAGTTCTTC	CASSLDGSRGGEQFF
TRBJ2-5	TRBV24-1	.	few	TGTGCCACCAGTGAGAAGACACTCCAAGAGACCCAGTACTTC	CATSEKTLQETQYF
TRBJ1-2	TRBV19	TRBD1	medium-sized	TGTGCCAGTATCACAGGGGGCCAGTCAGGAGGCTACACCTTC	CASITGGQSGGYTF
TRBJ2-3	TRBV30	TRBD2	many	TGTGCCTGGAGTCTCGTAGCGGGAGGCACAGATACGCAGTATTTT	CAWSLVAGGTDTQYF
TRBJ2-7	TRBV18	.	few	TGTGCCAGCTCACCCCCAAGCGGGACAGGCCTCTCCTACGAGCAGTACTTC	CASSPPSGTGLSYEQYF
TRBJ1-3	TRBV6-5	.	few	TGTGCTAGCAGTTACTCGGCTCCGAGTTCTGGAAACACCATATATTTT	CASSYSAPSSGNTIYF
TRBJ2-2	TRBV24-1	.	many	TGTGCCACCAGTGATCATCCCTCTAATGCTAACACCGGGGAGCTGTTTTTT	CATSDHPSNANTGELFF
TRBJ2-5	TRBV15	.	.	TGTGCCACAAGCAGAGGTTTGGTACAGATCAAAGAGAACCAGTACTTC	CATSRGLVQIKENQYF
TRBJ2-2	TRBV24-1	.	medium-sized	TGTGCCACCAGTGAAGAACCAGACACCGGGGAGCTGTTTTTT	CATSEEPDTGELFF
TRBJ2-7	TRBV3-1	TRBD1	.	TGTGCCAGCAGCCGGGGGCAGGGGGCATTCCACTACGAGCAGTACTTC	CASSRGQGAFHYEQYF
TRBJ2-2	TRBV5-1	.	.	TGCGCCAGCAGCTTGATAGGTAACACCGGGGAGTTGTTTTTC	CASSLIGNTGELFF
TRBJ2-7	TRBV7-3	TRBD2	many	TGTGCCAGCAGCCCCGGGACTAGCTCCTACGAGCAGTACTTC	CASSPGTSSYEQYF
TRBJ2-5	TRBV20-1	TRBD2	once	TGCAGTGCTGATGGACTAGCGGGAGGGTCCCAAGAGACCCAGTACTTC	CSADGLAGGSQETQYF
TRBJ2-1	TRBV24-1	.	few	TGTGCCACCAGTGATTACTACAGTCGTCCTATGGGGGAGCAGTTCTTC	CATSDYYSRPMGEQFF
TRBJ1-2	TRBV28	TRBD1	few	TGTGCCAGCAGTTCTACCGCCGGGACAGGGTTTGCCCTAAATGGCTACACCTTC	CASSSTAGTGFALNGYTF
TRBJ2-7	TRBV30	TRBD1	few	TGTGCCACGACGGCGGACAGGCCGGGGTCCTACGAGCAGTACTTC	CATTADRPGSYEQYF
TRBJ2-7	TRBV5-1	.	.	TGCGCCAGCAGCTTAGTGTCGACTAGCTACGAGCAGTACTTC	CASSLVSTSYEQYF
TRBJ2-7	TRBV7-7	.	many	TGTGCCAGCAGCTTAGCGAGTCCGGAGCACACCTCCCTCCGGTACTTC	CASSLASPEHTSLRYF